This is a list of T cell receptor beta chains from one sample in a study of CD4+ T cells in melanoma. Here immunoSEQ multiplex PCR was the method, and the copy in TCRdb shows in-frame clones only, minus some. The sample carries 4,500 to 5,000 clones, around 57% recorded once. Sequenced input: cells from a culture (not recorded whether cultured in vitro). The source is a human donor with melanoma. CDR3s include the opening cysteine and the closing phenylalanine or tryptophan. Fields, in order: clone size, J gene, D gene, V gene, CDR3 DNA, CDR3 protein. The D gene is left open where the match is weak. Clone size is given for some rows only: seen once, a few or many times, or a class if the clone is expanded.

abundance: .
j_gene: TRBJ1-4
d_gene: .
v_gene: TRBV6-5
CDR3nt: TGTGCCACGCTACGACAGGTTAATGAAAAACTGTTTTTT
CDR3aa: CATLRQVNEKLFF

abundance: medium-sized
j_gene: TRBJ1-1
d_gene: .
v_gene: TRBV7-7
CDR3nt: TGTGCTAGCAGCTTAGATGTCTCCGGGACTGAAGCTTTCTTT
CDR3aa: CASSLDVSGTEAFF

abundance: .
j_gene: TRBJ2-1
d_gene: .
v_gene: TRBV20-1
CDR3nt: TGCAGTGCAAGGAAAGGAGTTGGGGAGTTCTTC
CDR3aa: CSARKGVGEFF

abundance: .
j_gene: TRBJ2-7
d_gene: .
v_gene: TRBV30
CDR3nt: TGTGCCTGGAGGGTAACAACCTACGAGCAGTACTTC
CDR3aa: CAWRVTTYEQYF

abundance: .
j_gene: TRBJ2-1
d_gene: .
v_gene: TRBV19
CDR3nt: TGTGCCTCCAGAGGGGGGGAGCAGTTCTTC
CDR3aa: CASRGGEQFF

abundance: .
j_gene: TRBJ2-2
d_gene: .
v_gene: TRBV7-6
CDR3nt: TGTGCCAGCAGCTCACCGAACACCGGGGAGCTGTTTTTT
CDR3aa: CASSSPNTGELFF

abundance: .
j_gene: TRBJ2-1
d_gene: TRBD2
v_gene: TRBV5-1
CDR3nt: TGCGCCAGCAGCGCGACTAGCGGGGGGGCCTCCTACAATGAGCAGTTCTTC
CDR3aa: CASSATSGGASYNEQFF

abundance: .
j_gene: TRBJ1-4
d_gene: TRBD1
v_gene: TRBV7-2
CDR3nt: TGTGCCAGCAGCTTAGGGGGACAGGGGAATGAAAAACTGTTTTTT
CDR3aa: CASSLGGQGNEKLFF

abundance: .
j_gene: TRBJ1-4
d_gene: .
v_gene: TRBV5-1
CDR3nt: TGCGCCAGCAGCTCGCGGGCTATTGGGGTGGCTAATGAAAAACTGTTTTTT
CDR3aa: CASSSRAIGVANEKLFF

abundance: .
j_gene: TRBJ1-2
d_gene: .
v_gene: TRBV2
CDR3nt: TGTGCCAGCAGTGAAACCAGGGGCCTTTGGGAAGGCTACACCTTC
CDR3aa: CASSETRGLWEGYTF

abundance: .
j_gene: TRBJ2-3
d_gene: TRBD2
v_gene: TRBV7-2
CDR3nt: TGTGCCAGCCGCACTGGGCGGGGGGGAACAGATACGCAGTATTTT
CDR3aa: CASRTGRGGTDTQYF

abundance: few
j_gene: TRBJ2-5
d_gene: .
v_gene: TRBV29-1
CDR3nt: TGCAGCGTTGGGGAGTTTCGAGAGACCCAGTACTTC
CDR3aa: CSVGEFRETQYF

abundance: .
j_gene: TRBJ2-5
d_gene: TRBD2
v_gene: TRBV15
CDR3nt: TGTGCCACCAGCGATGAGCGGGGGTTAGGGGAGACCCAGTACTTC
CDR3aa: CATSDERGLGETQYF

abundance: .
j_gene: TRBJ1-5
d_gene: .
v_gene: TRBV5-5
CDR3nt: TGTGCCAGCAGCGCCCAGGGTGATCAGCCCCAGCATTTT
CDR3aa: CASSAQGDQPQHF

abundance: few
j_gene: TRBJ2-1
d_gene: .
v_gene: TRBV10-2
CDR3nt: TGCGCCAGCAGCCCGAGTGCGGGCCCTGGCAATGAGCAGTTCTTC
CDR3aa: CASSPSAGPGNEQFF

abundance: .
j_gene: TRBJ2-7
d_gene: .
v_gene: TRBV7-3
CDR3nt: TGTGCCAGCAGCTTAATCCCCTCCGGACAGTACGAGCAGTACTTC
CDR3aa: CASSLIPSGQYEQYF

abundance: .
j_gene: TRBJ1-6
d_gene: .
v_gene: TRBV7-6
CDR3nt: TGTGCCAGCAGCTTAGCGCGGGACATCTCCTATAATTCACCCCTCCACTTT
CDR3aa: CASSLARDISYNSPLHF

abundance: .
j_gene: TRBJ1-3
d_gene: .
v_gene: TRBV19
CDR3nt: TGTGCCAGTATGACAGGCTCTGGAAACACCATATATTTT
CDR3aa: CASMTGSGNTIYF

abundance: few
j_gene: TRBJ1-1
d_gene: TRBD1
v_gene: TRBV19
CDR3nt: TGTGCCAGTATTCCGGGACAGGGACCTGAAGCTTTCTTT
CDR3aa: CASIPGQGPEAFF

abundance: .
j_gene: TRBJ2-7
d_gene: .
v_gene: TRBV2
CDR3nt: TGTGCCAGCAGTGTGGCGTCCTCGGGCGAGCAGTACTTC
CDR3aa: CASSVASSGEQYF

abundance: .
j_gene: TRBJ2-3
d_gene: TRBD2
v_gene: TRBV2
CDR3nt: TGTGCCAGCAGTGTACTAGCGGGGTACACAGATACGCAGTATTTT
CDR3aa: CASSVLAGYTDTQYF

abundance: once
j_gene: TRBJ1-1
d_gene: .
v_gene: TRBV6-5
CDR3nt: TGTGCCAGCAGCTCAGGACCGATGAACACTGAAGCTTTCTTT
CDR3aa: CASSSGPMNTEAFF

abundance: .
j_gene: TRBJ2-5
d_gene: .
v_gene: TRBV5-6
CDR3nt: TGTGCCAGCAGCTTAGGGCAGCAAGAGACCCAGTACTTC
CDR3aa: CASSLGQQETQYF

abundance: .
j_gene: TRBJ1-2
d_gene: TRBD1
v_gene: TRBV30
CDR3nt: TGTGCCTGGAAAGACAGGGGGCACTATGGCTACACCTTC
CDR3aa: CAWKDRGHYGYTF

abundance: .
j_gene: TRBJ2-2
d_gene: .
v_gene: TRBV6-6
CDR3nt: TGTGCCAGCAGCCCCTCTTTGGCCGGGGAGCTGTTTTTT
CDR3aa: CASSPSLAGELFF

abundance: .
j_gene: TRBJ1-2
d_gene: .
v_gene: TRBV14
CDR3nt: TGTGCCAGCAGCCCACCTGGAGTCGGAGGCGGGCAGGGCTATGGCTACACCTTC
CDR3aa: CASSPPGVGGGQGYGYTF

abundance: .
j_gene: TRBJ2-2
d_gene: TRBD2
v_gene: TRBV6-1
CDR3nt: TGTGCCAGCAGTGAACTAGCGGTGACCGGGGAGCTGTTTTTT
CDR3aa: CASSELAVTGELFF

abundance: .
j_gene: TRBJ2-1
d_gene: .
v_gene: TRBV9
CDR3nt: TGTGCCAGCAGCCGAAGAGGACAGAACAATGAGCAGTTCTTC
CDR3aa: CASSRRGQNNEQFF

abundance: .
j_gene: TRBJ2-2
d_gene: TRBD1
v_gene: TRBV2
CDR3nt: TGTGCCAGCAATCAGGGGGCTAACACCGGGGAGCTGTTTTTT
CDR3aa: CASNQGANTGELFF

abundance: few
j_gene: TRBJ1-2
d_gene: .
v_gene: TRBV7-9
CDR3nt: TGTGCCAGCAGCTTAGAAGTGAGGACACCTACCTATGGCTACACCTTC
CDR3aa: CASSLEVRTPTYGYTF

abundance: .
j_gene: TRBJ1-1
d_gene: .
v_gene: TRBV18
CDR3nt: TGTGCCAGCTCACCACAGAAGGGGGACACTGAAGCTTTCTTT
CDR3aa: CASSPQKGDTEAFF

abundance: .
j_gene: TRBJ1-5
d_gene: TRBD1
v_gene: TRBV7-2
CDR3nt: TGTGCCAGCAGCCCGGGGACAGCAAATCAGCCCCAGCATTTT
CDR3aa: CASSPGTANQPQHF

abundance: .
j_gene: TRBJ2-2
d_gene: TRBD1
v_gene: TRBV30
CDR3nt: TGTGCCTGGGTGACAGGGGGCTTCGGGGAGCTGTTTTTT
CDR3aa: CAWVTGGFGELFF

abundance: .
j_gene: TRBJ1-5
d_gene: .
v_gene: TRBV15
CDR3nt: TGTGCCACCAGCACCGCTAGAGTTCAGCCCCAGCATTTT
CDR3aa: CATSTARVQPQHF

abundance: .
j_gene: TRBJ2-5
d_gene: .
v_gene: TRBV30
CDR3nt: TGTGCCTGGATCCGCTCTGAGACCCAGTACTTC
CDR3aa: CAWIRSETQYF

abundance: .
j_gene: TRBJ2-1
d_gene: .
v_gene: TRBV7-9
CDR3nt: TGTGCCAGCAGCTTAGGGGGACTCACCTACAATGAGCAGTTCTTC
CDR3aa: CASSLGGLTYNEQFF

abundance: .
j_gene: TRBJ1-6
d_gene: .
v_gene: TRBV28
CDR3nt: TGTGCCAGCAGTCGGGACTATTCACCCCTCCACTTT
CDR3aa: CASSRDYSPLHF

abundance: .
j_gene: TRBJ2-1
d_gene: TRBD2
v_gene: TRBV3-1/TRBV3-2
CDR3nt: TGTGCCAGCAGTCCAAGCGGGGGACCCTACAATGAGCAGTTCTTC
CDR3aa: CASSPSGGPYNEQFF

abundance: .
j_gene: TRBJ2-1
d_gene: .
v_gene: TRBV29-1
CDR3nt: TGCAGCGTTGAATTCAGTGACAATGAGCAGTTCTTC
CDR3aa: CSVEFSDNEQFF

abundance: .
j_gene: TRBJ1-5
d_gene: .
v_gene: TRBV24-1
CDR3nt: TGTGCCACCAGTGATTGGGGGGTGAATCAGCCCCAGCATTTT
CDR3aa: CATSDWGVNQPQHF

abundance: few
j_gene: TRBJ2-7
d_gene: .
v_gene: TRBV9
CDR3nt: TGTGCCAGCAGCGTAGATCAGGACAGTTCCTACGAGCAGTACTTC
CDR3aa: CASSVDQDSSYEQYF

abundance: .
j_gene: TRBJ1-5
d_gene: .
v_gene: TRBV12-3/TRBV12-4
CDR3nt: TGTGCCAGCAGCAGTACTTATCAGCCCCAGCATTTT
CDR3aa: CASSSTYQPQHF

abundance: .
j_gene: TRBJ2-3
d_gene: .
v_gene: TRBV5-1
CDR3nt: TGCGCCAGCAGCTTGGGACCCACTTCGAGCACAGATACGCAGTATTTT
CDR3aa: CASSLGPTSSTDTQYF

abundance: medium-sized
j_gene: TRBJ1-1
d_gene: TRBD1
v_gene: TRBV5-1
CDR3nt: TGCGCCAGCAGCATCCTACCACCGGGACAGGGGGCTGGTAATGAAGCTTTCTTT
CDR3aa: CASSILPPGQGAGNEAFF

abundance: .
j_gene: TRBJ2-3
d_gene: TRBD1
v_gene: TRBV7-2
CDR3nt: TGTGCCAGCAGCTTAGGGGGACAGGGGGCCACAGATACGCAGTATTTT
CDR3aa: CASSLGGQGATDTQYF

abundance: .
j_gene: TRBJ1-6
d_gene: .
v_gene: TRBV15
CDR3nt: TGTGCCACCAGCAGAGCTAATTCACCCCTCCACTTT
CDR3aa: CATSRANSPLHF

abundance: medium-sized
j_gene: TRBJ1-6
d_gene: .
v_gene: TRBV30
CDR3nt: TGTGCCTGGAGTGTAAACGAGGGAGGGGTTCCAAATTCACCCCTCCACTTT
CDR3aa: CAWSVNEGGVPNSPLHF